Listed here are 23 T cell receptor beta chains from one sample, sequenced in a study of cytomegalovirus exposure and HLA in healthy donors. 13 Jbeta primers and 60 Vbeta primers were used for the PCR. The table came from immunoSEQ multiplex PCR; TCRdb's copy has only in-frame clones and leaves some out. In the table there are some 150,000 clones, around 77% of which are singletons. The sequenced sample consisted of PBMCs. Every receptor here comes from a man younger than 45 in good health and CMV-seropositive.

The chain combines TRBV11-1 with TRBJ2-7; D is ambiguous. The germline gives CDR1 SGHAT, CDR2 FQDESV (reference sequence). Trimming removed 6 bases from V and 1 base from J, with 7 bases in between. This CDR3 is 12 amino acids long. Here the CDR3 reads CASSSTSYEQYF. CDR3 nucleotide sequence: TGTGCCAGCAGTAGCACTTCCTACGAGCAGTACTTC. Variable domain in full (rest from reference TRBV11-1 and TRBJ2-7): EAEVAQSPRYKITEKSQAVAFWCDPISGHATLYWYRQILGQGPELLVQFQDESVVDDSQLPKDRFSAERLKGVDSTLKIQPAELGDSAMYLCASSSTSYEQYFGPGTRLTVT.

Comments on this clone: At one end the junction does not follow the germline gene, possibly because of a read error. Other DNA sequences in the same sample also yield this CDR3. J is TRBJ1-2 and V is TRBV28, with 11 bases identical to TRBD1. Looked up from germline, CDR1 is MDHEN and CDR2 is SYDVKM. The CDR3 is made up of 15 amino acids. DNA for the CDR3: TGCGCCAGCAGTTCCGGGACAGGGGGAGAATATGGCTACACCTTC. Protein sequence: CASSSGTGGEYGYTF.

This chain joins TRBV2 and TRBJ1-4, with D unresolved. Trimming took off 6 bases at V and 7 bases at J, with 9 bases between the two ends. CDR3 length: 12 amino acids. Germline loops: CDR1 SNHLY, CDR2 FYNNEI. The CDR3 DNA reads TGTGCCAGCAGGACTCGAGGTGAAAAACTGTTTTTT. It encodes CASRTRGEKLFF.

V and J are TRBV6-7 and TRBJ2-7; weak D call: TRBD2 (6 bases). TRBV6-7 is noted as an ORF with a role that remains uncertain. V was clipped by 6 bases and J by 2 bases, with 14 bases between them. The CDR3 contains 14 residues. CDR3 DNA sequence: TGTGCCAGCAGCGGGGGTACCTTACCCTACGAGCAGTACTTC. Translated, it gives CASSGGTLPYEQYF.

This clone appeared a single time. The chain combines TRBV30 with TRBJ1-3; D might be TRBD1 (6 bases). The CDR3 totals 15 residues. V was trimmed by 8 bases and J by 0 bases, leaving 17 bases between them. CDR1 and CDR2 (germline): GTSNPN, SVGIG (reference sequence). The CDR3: CASRDTGPSGNTIYF. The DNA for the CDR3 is TGTGCCAGTCGGGACACAGGCCCCTCTGGAAACACCATATATTTT.

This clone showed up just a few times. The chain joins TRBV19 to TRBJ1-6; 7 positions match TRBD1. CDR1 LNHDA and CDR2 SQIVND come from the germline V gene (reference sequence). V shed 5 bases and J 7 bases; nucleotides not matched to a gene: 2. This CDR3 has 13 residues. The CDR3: CASSGTANSPLHF. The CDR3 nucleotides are TGTGCCAGTAGTGGGACAGCCAATTCACCCCTCCACTTT.

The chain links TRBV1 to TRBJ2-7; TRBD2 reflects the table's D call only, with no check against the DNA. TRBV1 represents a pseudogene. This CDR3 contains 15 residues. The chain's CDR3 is CTSTLDSGENYEQYF. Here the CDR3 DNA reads TGCACCAGCACTTTAGATAGCGGGGAAAACTACGAGCAGTACTTC.

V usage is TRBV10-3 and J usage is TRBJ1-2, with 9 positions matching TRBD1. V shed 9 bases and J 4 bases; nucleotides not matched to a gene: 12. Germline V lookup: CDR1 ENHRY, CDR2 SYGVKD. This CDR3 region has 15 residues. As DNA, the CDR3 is TGTGCCATTGTCCCGGGACAGGGAACCATCTATGGCTACACCTTC. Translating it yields CAIVPGQGTIYGYTF.

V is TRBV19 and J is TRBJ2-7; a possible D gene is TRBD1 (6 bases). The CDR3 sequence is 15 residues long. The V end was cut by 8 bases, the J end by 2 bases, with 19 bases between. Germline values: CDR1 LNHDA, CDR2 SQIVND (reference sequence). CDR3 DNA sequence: TGTGCCAGTTCCTCGTTTCCCGGGACAACCTACGAGCAGTACTTC. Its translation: CASSSFPGTTYEQYF.

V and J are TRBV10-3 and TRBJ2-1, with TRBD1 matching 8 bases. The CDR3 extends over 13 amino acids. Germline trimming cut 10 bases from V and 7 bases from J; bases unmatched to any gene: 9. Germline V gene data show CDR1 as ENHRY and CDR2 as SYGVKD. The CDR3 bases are TGTGCCACCTCAGAGACAGGGGTTAATGAGCAGTTCTTC. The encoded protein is CATSETGVNEQFF.

The CDR3 DNA sequence: TGTGCCAGCGGACTGATCAATCAGCCCCAGCATTTT. It yields the protein CASGLINQPQHF. The chain has TRBV2 and TRBJ1-5; D remains ambiguous. The germline V gene encodes CDR1 SNHLY and CDR2 FYNNEI. This CDR3 comprises 12 residues. Trimming left V 8 bases short and J 3 bases short, with 8 bases between.

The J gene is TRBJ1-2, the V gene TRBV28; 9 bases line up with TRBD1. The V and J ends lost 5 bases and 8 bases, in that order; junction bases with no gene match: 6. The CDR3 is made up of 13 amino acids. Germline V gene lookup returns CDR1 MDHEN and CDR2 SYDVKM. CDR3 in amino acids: CASSPGQGIGYTF. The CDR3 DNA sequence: TGTGCCAGCAGTCCAGGACAGGGGATCGGCTACACCTTC.

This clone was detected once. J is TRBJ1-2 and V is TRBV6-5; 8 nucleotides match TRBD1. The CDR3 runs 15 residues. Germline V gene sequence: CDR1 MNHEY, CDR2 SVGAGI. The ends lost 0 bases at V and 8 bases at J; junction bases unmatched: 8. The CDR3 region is CASSYSLDRVRGYTF. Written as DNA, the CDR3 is TGTGCCAGCAGTTACTCCTTGGACAGGGTGAGGGGCTACACCTTC.

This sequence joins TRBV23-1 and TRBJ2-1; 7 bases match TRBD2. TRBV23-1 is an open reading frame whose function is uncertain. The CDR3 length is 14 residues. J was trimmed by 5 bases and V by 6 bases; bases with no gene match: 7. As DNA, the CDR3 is TGCGCCAGCAGCCCTAGCGGTAAGCACAATGAGCAGTTCTTC. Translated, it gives CASSPSGKHNEQFF.

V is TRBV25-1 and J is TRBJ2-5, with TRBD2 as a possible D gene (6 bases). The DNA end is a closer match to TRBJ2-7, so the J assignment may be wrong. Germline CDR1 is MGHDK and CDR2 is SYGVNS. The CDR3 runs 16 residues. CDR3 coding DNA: TGTGCCAGCAGTGAAAATAGCGGCCTTAACTCCTACGAGCAGTACTTC. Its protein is CASSENSGLNSYEQYF.

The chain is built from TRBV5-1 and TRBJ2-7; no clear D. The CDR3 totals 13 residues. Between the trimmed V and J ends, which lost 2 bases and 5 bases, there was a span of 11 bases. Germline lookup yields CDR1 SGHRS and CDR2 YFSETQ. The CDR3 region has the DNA TGCGCCAGCAGCTTATTGGCTGAAGACGAGCAGTACTTC. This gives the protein CASSLLAEDEQYF.

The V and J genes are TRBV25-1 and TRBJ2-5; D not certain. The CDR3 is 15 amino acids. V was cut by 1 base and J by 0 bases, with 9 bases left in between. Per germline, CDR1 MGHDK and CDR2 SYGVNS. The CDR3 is CASSEFPSYQETQYF. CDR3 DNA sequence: TGTGCCAGCAGTGAATTCCCTTCCTACCAAGAGACCCAGTACTTC.

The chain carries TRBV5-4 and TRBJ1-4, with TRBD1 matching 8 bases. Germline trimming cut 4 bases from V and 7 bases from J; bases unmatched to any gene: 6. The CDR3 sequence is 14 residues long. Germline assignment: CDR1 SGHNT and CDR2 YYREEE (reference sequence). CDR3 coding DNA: TGTGCCAGCAGCCTCCGGGACAGGTCTGAAAAACTGTTTTTT. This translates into CASSLRDRSEKLFF.

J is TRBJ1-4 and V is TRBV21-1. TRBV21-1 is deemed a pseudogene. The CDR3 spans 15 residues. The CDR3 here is CARDSGWTTNEKLFF. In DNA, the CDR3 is TGTGCCAGGGACTCAGGATGGACAACTAATGAAAAACTGTTTTTT.

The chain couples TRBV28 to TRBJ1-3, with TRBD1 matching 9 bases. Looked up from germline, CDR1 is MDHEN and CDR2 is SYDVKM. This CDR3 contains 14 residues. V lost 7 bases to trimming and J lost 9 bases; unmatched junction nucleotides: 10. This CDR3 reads CASNSGTGIGTIYF. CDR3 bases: TGTGCCAGCAATTCCGGGACAGGGATAGGCACCATATATTTT.

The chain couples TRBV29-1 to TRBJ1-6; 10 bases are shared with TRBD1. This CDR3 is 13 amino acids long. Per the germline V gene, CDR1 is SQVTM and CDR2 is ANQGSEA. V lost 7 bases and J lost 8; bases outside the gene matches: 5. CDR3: CSAEDRGDSPLHF. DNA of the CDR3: TGCAGCGCCGAGGACAGGGGGGATTCACCCCTCCACTTT. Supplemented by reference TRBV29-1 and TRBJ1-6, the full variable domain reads SAVISQKPSRDICQRGTSLTIQCQVDSQVTMMFWYRQQPGQSLTLIATANQGSEATYESGFVIDKFPISRPNLTFSTLTVSNMSPEDSSIYLCSAEDRGDSPLHFGNGTRLTVT.

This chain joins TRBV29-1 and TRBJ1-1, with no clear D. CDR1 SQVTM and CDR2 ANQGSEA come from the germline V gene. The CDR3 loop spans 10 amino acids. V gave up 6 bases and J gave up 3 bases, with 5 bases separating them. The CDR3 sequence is CSVRDTEAFF. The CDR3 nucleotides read TGCAGCGTGCGGGACACTGAAGCTTTCTTT.

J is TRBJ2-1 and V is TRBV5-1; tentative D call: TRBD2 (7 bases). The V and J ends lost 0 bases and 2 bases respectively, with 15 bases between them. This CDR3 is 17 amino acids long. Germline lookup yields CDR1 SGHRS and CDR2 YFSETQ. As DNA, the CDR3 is TGCGCCAGCAGCTTGGGTGCTAGGGGGGGAACCTACAATGAGCAGTTCTTC. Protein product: CASSLGARGGTYNEQFF.